Listed below are T cell receptor beta chains from one sample, sequenced in a study of identical twins. TCRdb used MiXCR to reprocess the 5' RACE reads, holding one entry per CDR3 protein. The sample lists around 530,000 distinct CDR3 sequences; about 15% were seen once. The sample also formed part of further work on yellow fever vaccine responses in identical twins.

The specimen sequenced was CD4+ T cells sorted from blood. These receptors all come from a woman aged 18 to 35 in good health. The CDR3 runs from the conserved cysteine through the conserved F or W. D genes are given only for firm matches. Clone sizes are given selectively: once, few, many, or a class where the clone is expanded.

V gene	clone size	D gene	J gene	CDR3 DNA	CDR3 protein
TRBV11-3	few	.	TRBJ2-1	TGTGCCAGCAGCAAGGAGTCAGCCGGCTACAATGAGCAGTTCTTC	CASSKESAGYNEQFF
TRBV6-1	few	TRBD2	TRBJ2-1	TGTGCCAGCAGACCGGGACTAGCGACGCTCGAGCAGTTCTTC	CASRPGLATLEQFF
TRBV7-9	few	TRBD2	TRBJ2-1	TGTGCCAGCAGGTCCGGGACTAGGAATGAGCAGTTCTTC	CASRSGTRNEQFF
TRBV11-2	.	.	TRBJ2-1	TGTGCCAGCAGCTCTAAGTTAGGGCAGGGAAGCAATGAGCAGTTCTTC	CASSSKLGQGSNEQFF
TRBV3-1	.	.	TRBJ2-5	TGTGCCAGCAGCCAAGTTTTAAAGGGATTGGAGACCCAGTACTTC	CASSQVLKGLETQYF
TRBV5-1	few	TRBD1	TRBJ2-1	TGCGCCAGCAGCTTGGGGACAGGGAGCAATGAGCAGTTCTTC	CASSLGTGSNEQFF
TRBV19	.	.	TRBJ2-3	TGTGCCAGTAGTGGCCTACGCACAGATACGCAGTATTTT	CASSGLRTDTQYF
TRBV11-2	few	.	TRBJ1-5	TGTGCCAGCAGCTTAGATGAGGCTCAGCCCCAGCATTTT	CASSLDEAQPQHF
TRBV2	.	TRBD2	TRBJ2-3	TGTGCCAGCAGATTCCCCTTGACTAGCGGTGGGACAGATACGCAGTATTTT	CASRFPLTSGGTDTQYF
TRBV11-2	few	.	TRBJ1-1	TGTGCCAGCAGCTTAGCTCAAGCGGCCCTTGAAGCTTTCTTT	CASSLAQAALEAFF
TRBV29-1	.	.	TRBJ2-2	TGCAGCGTTGACGGTAAAAACACCGGGGAGCTGTTTTTT	CSVDGKNTGELFF
TRBV19	few	.	TRBJ1-6	TGTGCCAGTGGCAGGGGATCCTATAATTCACCCCTCCACTTT	CASGRGSYNSPLHF
TRBV4-2	.	TRBD2	TRBJ2-5	TGTGCCAGCAGCCGTAATAGGGCGGGGGGCCAAGAGACCCAGTACTTC	CASSRNRAGGQETQYF
TRBV12-3/TRBV12-4	many	.	TRBJ1-1	TGTGCCACCTTTATAATCGGGGGCATTGAAGCTTTCTTT	CATFIIGGIEAFF
TRBV6-5	few	TRBD1	TRBJ2-7	TGTGCCAGCAGTTATACCGGGACAGGGGCTCTCGAGCAGTACTTC	CASSYTGTGALEQYF
TRBV24-1	.	.	TRBJ2-1	TGTGCCACCAGCGGGGGCTCCTACAATGAGCAGTTCTTC	CATSGGSYNEQFF
TRBV12-3/TRBV12-4	many	.	TRBJ2-7	TGTGCCAGCAGTTTTCGAGGCAGCTACGAGCAGTACTTC	CASSFRGSYEQYF
TRBV5-4	few	TRBD2	TRBJ2-3	TGTGCCAGCAGCTTTGGGACTAGCGGGGGCTTGGGCACAGATACGCAGTATTTT	CASSFGTSGGLGTDTQYF
TRBV5-1	.	.	TRBJ1-6	TGCGCCAGCAGCTTGGCCGGCAGGTCGTTTGGTTCACCCCTCCACTTT	CASSLAGRSFGSPLHF
TRBV12-3/TRBV12-4	few	TRBD2	TRBJ2-7	TGTGCCAGCAGTTTTGCTTTGCTAGCGGGAGTATTACGGCAGTACTTC	CASSFALLAGVLRQYF
TRBV15	few	TRBD2	TRBJ2-2	TGTGCCACCGAGACTAGCGGGAAAAACACCGGGGAGCTGTTTTTT	CATETSGKNTGELFF
TRBV2	.	TRBD2	TRBJ2-5	TGTGCCAGCAGTGTGGGAGTAGCGGGAGAAGAGACCCAGTACTTC	CASSVGVAGEETQYF
TRBV5-1	.	TRBD1	TRBJ2-2	TGCGCCAGCAGCTTGGGACAGGGGTCGAACACCGGGGAGCTGTTTTTT	CASSLGQGSNTGELFF
TRBV12-3/TRBV12-4	.	TRBD1	TRBJ1-5	TGTGCCAGCAGTTTCAGACAGGGTAGGCAGCCCCAGCATTTT	CASSFRQGRQPQHF
TRBV10-3	few	TRBD1	TRBJ2-7	TGTGCCATCAGTGGAAAGATCGGGACAGAGGACTACGAGCAGTACTTC	CAISGKIGTEDYEQYF
TRBV27	few	TRBD1	TRBJ1-2	TGTGCCAGCAGTGCGACCGGGACAGGGGGTGGCTATGGCTACACCTTC	CASSATGTGGGYGYTF
TRBV25-1	.	.	TRBJ2-7	TGTGCCAGCAGTGAGGATTGGTGTTGGTGTGGATCCTACGAGCAGTACTTC	CASSEDWCWCGSYEQYF
TRBV24-1	.	TRBD1	TRBJ1-2	TGTGCCACCAGGGCGGGACAGGGCGTCGACTATGGCTACACCTTC	CATRAGQGVDYGYTF
TRBV7-8	few	TRBD1	TRBJ2-3	TGTGCCAGCAGCTTAGCGGTCCAGGGGGCAGATACGCAGTATTTT	CASSLAVQGADTQYF
TRBV4-1	few	.	TRBJ1-5	TGCGCCAGCAGCCAAGAAGAGGGTGTTAGGAGCAATCAGCCCCAGCATTTT	CASSQEEGVRSNQPQHF
TRBV5-5	few	.	TRBJ1-3	TGTGCCAGCAGCCCACTACTTGTCCCCTCTGGAAACACCATATATTTT	CASSPLLVPSGNTIYF
TRBV20-1	few	.	TRBJ2-3	TGCAGTGCTAGACCCCTAGGGGGGAGCACAGATACGCAGTATTTT	CSARPLGGSTDTQYF
TRBV3-1	.	.	TRBJ2-7	TGTGCCAGCAGCCAAGGACATACCTACGAGCGGTACTTC	CASSQGHTYERYF
TRBV5-1	.	.	TRBJ2-5	TGCGCCAGCAGCTTGGCCGTCGGGGGCTTGGAGACCCAGTACTTC	CASSLAVGGLETQYF
TRBV25-1	.	.	TRBJ2-5	TGTGCCAGCATGGACTTCTGGGAGACCCAGTACTTC	CASMDFWETQYF
TRBV7-9	.	.	TRBJ2-3	TGTGCCAGCAGCACCGACAGCACAGATACGCAGTATTTT	CASSTDSTDTQYF
TRBV3-1	.	.	TRBJ1-1	TGTGCCAGCAGCCAAGATTTCCGGCCTCAGAACACTGAAGCTTTCTTT	CASSQDFRPQNTEAFF
TRBV6-1	few	TRBD1	TRBJ1-6	TGTGCCAGCAGTCGGGACAGTATGAATTCACCCCTCCACTTT	CASSRDSMNSPLHF
TRBV5-4	few	.	TRBJ2-7	TGTGCCAGCAGTTTCGGCGGGCTACAGTTTTTTCCCGAGCAGTACTTC	CASSFGGLQFFPEQYF
TRBV3-1	many	TRBD2	TRBJ2-7	TGTGCCAGCAGCCAAGTCCTTAGCGGGAGTTTGTACGAGCAGTACTTC	CASSQVLSGSLYEQYF
TRBV27	.	TRBD2	TRBJ2-3	TGTGCCAGCAGTTTATTACGTAGCGGGGGAAGCACAGATACGCAGTATTTT	CASSLLRSGGSTDTQYF
TRBV5-1	.	.	TRBJ2-3	TGCGCCAGCAGCTTGCCTCACACAGATACGCAGTATTTT	CASSLPHTDTQYF
TRBV7-2	.	.	TRBJ1-6	TGTGCCAGCAGGGGGGAAAGAACTAATTCACCCCTCCACTTT	CASRGERTNSPLHF
TRBV27	.	TRBD2	TRBJ2-7	TGTGCCAGCAGTCTACGACTAGCGGGAGTCTCCGAGCAGTACTTC	CASSLRLAGVSEQYF
TRBV6-2/TRBV6-3	few	TRBD2	TRBJ2-5	TGTGCCAGCAGTCGCGGGGGGCCCCAAGAGACCCAGTACTTC	CASSRGGPQETQYF
TRBV20-1	few	TRBD2	TRBJ2-3	TGCAGTGCTAGAGGGACTAGCGGGACTACAGATACGCAGTATTTT	CSARGTSGTTDTQYF
TRBV2	.	.	TRBJ2-1	TGTGCCACCCAACCCGGGACGGATAACAATGAGCAGTTCTTC	CATQPGTDNNEQFF
TRBV28	.	.	TRBJ2-7	TGTGCCAGCGTAGGGCGGAGCCTTCTTCAGAGGCAGTACTTC	CASVGRSLLQRQYF
TRBV10-3	many	.	TRBJ1-3	TGTGCCATCAGTGAGGTGGGCAGAGCCTCTGGAAACACCATATATTTT	CAISEVGRASGNTIYF
TRBV7-9	.	.	TRBJ2-1	TGTGCCAGCAGCTTAAGTGGGAGTTTTGATGAGCAGTTCTTC	CASSLSGSFDEQFF
TRBV12-3/TRBV12-4	few	.	TRBJ1-6	TGTGCCAGCACCTGGACGGGGGGGTATAATTCACCCCTCCACTTT	CASTWTGGYNSPLHF
TRBV28	.	.	TRBJ1-5	TGTGCCAGCAGTTTAAGTTTCGGATTTTATAGCAATCAGCCCCAGCATTTT	CASSLSFGFYSNQPQHF
TRBV14	few	.	TRBJ2-1	TGTGCCAGCAGCCAAGTTTCACCCCGGATAACCTCCTACAATGAGCAGTTCTTC	CASSQVSPRITSYNEQFF